This is a list of T cell receptor beta chains from one sample in a study of OX40 agonist ivuxolimab in advanced cancers. Only in-frame clones appear in the TCRdb table, and some are missing; sequencing was by immunoSEQ multiplex PCR. The sample lists approximately 40,000 clones; 80% were seen once. This specimen was CD4+ or CD8+ T cells sorted from blood, taken in a trial of the OX40 agonist ivuxolimab. These TCRs come from an adult with an advanced solid tumor such as melanoma, head and neck, liver or kidney cancer. Both conserved end residues are part of each CDR3. The D gene is left open where the match is weak. Not every row has a clone size; where given, it reads once, few, many or a size class.

v_gene	abundance	d_gene	j_gene	CDR3nt	CDR3aa
TRBV6-6	.	.	TRBJ2-1	TGTGCCAGCAGTTACCGCCCAAATGAGCAGTTCTTC	CASSYRPNEQFF
TRBV5-4	.	TRBD2	TRBJ2-3	TGTGCCAGCAGCTTGGTTGTAGCGGGACGCACAGATACGCAGTATTTT	CASSLVVAGRTDTQYF
TRBV2	.	.	TRBJ2-7	TGTGCCAGCAGTCAACCGGGACTGGATTCCTACGAGCAGTACTTC	CASSQPGLDSYEQYF
TRBV28	.	.	TRBJ1-2	TGTGCCAGCAGCCCCGGGGGGGACCTTTCCTATGGCTACACCTTC	CASSPGGDLSYGYTF
TRBV19	once	.	TRBJ1-1	TGTGCCAGTAGTTCCTATTTCACTGAAGCTTTCTTT	CASSSYFTEAFF
TRBV7-6	.	.	TRBJ1-4	TGTGCCAGCAGCTTAGCGGCTGGGGCGCGGGAAAAACTGTTTTTT	CASSLAAGAREKLFF
TRBV30	few	.	TRBJ2-5	TGTGCCTGGAGGGGCCAGAACAATGGGGAGACCCAGTACTTC	CAWRGQNNGETQYF
TRBV12-5	.	TRBD1	TRBJ1-1	TGTGCTAGTGGTTTGGTAACAGGGGCCCAAACGAACACTGAAGCTTTCTTT	CASGLVTGAQTNTEAFF
TRBV10-3	.	.	TRBJ2-2	TGTGCCATCAGTGAGTCGAGGGGGAGTAACACCGGGGAGCTGTTTTTT	CAISESRGSNTGELFF
TRBV2	once	.	TRBJ2-5	TGTGCCAGCAGTAAGGACATCCAAGAGACCCAGTACTTC	CASSKDIQETQYF
TRBV5-1	.	TRBD2	TRBJ2-5	TGCGCCAGCAGCTTCTCGGGGACTAGGGAAGAGACCCAGTACTTC	CASSFSGTREETQYF
TRBV7-9	.	.	TRBJ1-4	TGTGCCAGCAGCTTCACGACAGGATTGGATGAAAAACTGTTTTTT	CASSFTTGLDEKLFF
TRBV7-2	.	TRBD1	TRBJ1-4	TGTGCCAGCAGCGCAATAGGACAGGGGGGAAGGGAAAAACTGTTTTTT	CASSAIGQGGREKLFF
TRBV19	.	.	TRBJ1-5	TGTGCCAGTAGTGGGCAGGGCGATCAGCCCCAGCATTTT	CASSGQGDQPQHF
TRBV9	.	.	TRBJ2-1	TGTGCCAGCAGCGTTTATGGGTCGGGGTCTGGTGAGCAGTTCTTC	CASSVYGSGSGEQFF
TRBV9	.	.	TRBJ1-1	TGTGCCAGCAGCATGGGACCCAGGAACACTGAAGCTTTCTTT	CASSMGPRNTEAFF
TRBV5-5	.	TRBD1	TRBJ2-7	TGTGCCAGCAGCCCCTGGACAGGGGTGGACGAGCAGTACTTC	CASSPWTGVDEQYF
TRBV5-1	.	.	TRBJ2-5	TGCGCCAGCAGCTTGGGGCAGGGGCTGGAGGAGACCCAGTACTTC	CASSLGQGLEETQYF
TRBV5-4	.	.	TRBJ2-1	TGTGCCAGCAGCTTGGCGCTTAGCCGATCCAATGAGCAGTTCTTC	CASSLALSRSNEQFF
TRBV25-1	once	.	TRBJ2-2	TGTGCCAGCAGTGACGAGCAGGGGAGCACCGGGGAGCTGTTTTTT	CASSDEQGSTGELFF
TRBV4-1	.	TRBD2	TRBJ2-5	TGCGCCAGCAGCCCCCCGGCTAGCGGGGAAGAGACCCAGTACTTC	CASSPPASGEETQYF
TRBV11-2	.	.	TRBJ1-2	TGTGCCAGCAGCAACACCGGGACACTGGATGGCTACACCTTC	CASSNTGTLDGYTF
TRBV19	.	.	TRBJ1-4	TGTGCCAGTAGTACCTCGCTACCTAATGAAAAACTGTTTTTT	CASSTSLPNEKLFF
TRBV19	.	TRBD2	TRBJ2-7	TGTGCCAGTAGTATTCCGGGAGGACCTACCCGCAACGAGCAGTACTTC	CASSIPGGPTRNEQYF
TRBV19	.	TRBD1	TRBJ2-5	TGTGCCAGTAGTATTGGCAGGGGGCAAGAGACCCAGTACTTC	CASSIGRGQETQYF
TRBV19	.	TRBD2	TRBJ2-5	TGTGCCAGTAGCGATTGGGGAGGGAAGTCAGGGCAAGAGACCCAGTACTTC	CASSDWGGKSGQETQYF
TRBV7-9	.	TRBD2	TRBJ2-1	TGTGCCAGCAGCCCACGGACTAGCGGGAGTTCCTACAATGAGCAGTTCTTC	CASSPRTSGSSYNEQFF
TRBV9	.	TRBD1	TRBJ1-2	TGTGCCAGCAGCGTTACAGGGGATTCCGGCTACACCTTC	CASSVTGDSGYTF
TRBV12-5	.	.	TRBJ2-7	TGTGCTAGTGGTTCTGAGGATAAGACCTACGAGCAGTACTTC	CASGSEDKTYEQYF
TRBV2	.	TRBD2	TRBJ2-3	TGTGCCAGCAGAGCTAAAGCGGGGGCGTCCACAGATACGCAGTATTTT	CASRAKAGASTDTQYF
TRBV29-1	.	TRBD2	TRBJ2-3	TGCAGCGTTGAGAGCGGGGGGTTGGGTACGCAGTATTTT	CSVESGGLGTQYF
TRBV6-5	few	.	TRBJ2-1	TGTGCCAGCAGTTATGGAGGGGCTAGGAATGAGCAGTTCTTC	CASSYGGARNEQFF
TRBV11-2	.	.	TRBJ2-5	TGTGCCAGCAGCTACATTGAATCGTTTGAGGAGACCCAGTACTTC	CASSYIESFEETQYF
TRBV2	.	.	TRBJ1-5	TGTGCCAGCAGTGCAGGCAGCGGGCCCCAGCATTTT	CASSAGSGPQHF
TRBV19	few	TRBD1	TRBJ2-7	TGTGCCAGTAGTATATTGCAGGGGGAGTACGAGCAGTACTTC	CASSILQGEYEQYF
TRBV18	few	.	TRBJ1-1	TGTGCCAGCCGGCCCTCGGCGGGGGACACTGAAGCTTTCTTT	CASRPSAGDTEAFF
TRBV9	.	.	TRBJ2-2	TGTGCCAGCAGCGTAGCTTCTCCGCTCACCGGGGAGCTGTTTTTT	CASSVASPLTGELFF
TRBV18	.	.	TRBJ1-1	TGTGCCAGCTCACCACTAATCAACACTGAAGCTTTCTTT	CASSPLINTEAFF
TRBV29-1	.	.	TRBJ2-1	TGCAGCGCCAGAGGGGAAGGCAGGGCACGCGCCCAAGCCTACAATGAGCAGTTCTTC	CSARGEGRARAQAYNEQFF
TRBV7-2	.	.	TRBJ2-2	TGTGCCAGCAGCTGGCGCATTAACGGGGAGCTGTTTTTT	CASSWRINGELFF
TRBV5-6	.	.	TRBJ1-1	TGTGCCAGCAGTACCTCTGGCGTACACGAAGCTTTCTTT	CASSTSGVHEAFF
TRBV28	few	TRBD1	TRBJ1-2	TGTGCCAGCAGTAACAGGGGTTATGGCTACACCTTC	CASSNRGYGYTF
TRBV5-5	few	.	TRBJ1-3	TGTGCCAGTTATTCGGGACCGAAGGTGGGAAACACCATATATTTT	CASYSGPKVGNTIYF
TRBV7-3	.	TRBD2	TRBJ2-1	TGTGCCAGCAGCTTAGGGACTAGCCGATACAATGAGCAGTTCTTC	CASSLGTSRYNEQFF
TRBV5-1	.	TRBD2	TRBJ2-7	TGCGCCAGCAGCTTGACCGCGGGAGCCTACGAGCAGTACTTC	CASSLTAGAYEQYF
TRBV30	.	TRBD1	TRBJ1-2	TGTGCCTGGATCCCTCAGGGGGCTAACTATGGCTACACCTTC	CAWIPQGANYGYTF
TRBV7-3	.	TRBD2	TRBJ2-3	TGTGCCAGCAGCTTAGGGGTTAGGGGACTAGGGGCAGATACGCAGTATTTT	CASSLGVRGLGADTQYF
TRBV4-2	.	.	TRBJ1-1	TGTGCCAGCAGCCAAGATGCCGGGGACCCGGTGAACACTGAAGCTTTCTTT	CASSQDAGDPVNTEAFF
TRBV5-1	.	TRBD1	TRBJ2-1	TGCGCCAGCAGCATGGGACAGGCGAGCCCCTACAATGAGCAGTTCTTC	CASSMGQASPYNEQFF
TRBV10-3	.	TRBD1	TRBJ2-2	TGTGCCATCAGAGGACAGGAGGACACCGGGGAGCTGTTTTTT	CAIRGQEDTGELFF
TRBV5-6	.	TRBD2	TRBJ2-5	TGTGCCAGCAGCTTGCTAAGGAGCGGGAACCAAGAGACCCAGTACTTC	CASSLLRSGNQETQYF
TRBV7-9	.	.	TRBJ1-2	TGTGCCAGCAGCTTAGGTGATGGCTACACCTTC	CASSLGDGYTF
TRBV6-1	.	.	TRBJ2-7	TGTGCCAGCAGTTCCAATGACCTGCCCGAGCAGTACTTC	CASSSNDLPEQYF
TRBV10-1	.	TRBD1	TRBJ1-1	TGCGCCAGCAGTGCCCGACAGGGGACGAACACTGAAGCTTTCTTT	CASSARQGTNTEAFF
TRBV19	.	.	TRBJ1-4	TGTGCCAGTAGAGACGGGTCCGCTAATGAAAAACTGTTTTTT	CASRDGSANEKLFF
TRBV5-1	.	.	TRBJ1-3	TGCGCCAGCAGCACCACAGGGCTAGACTCTGGAAACACCATATATTTT	CASSTTGLDSGNTIYF